These 15 T cell receptor beta chains share one sample of origin, sequenced in a study of OX40 agonist ivuxolimab in advanced cancers. Using immunoSEQ multiplex PCR, the repertoire was profiled, and TCRdb retains in-frame clones only, with some absent. The table lists tens of thousands of clones, about 91% of them singletons, with roughly a quarter in the top ten. Sequenced here: CD4+ or CD8+ T cells sorted from blood, sampled in a trial of the OX40 agonist ivuxolimab. These receptors originate from an adult with an advanced solid tumor such as melanoma, head and neck, liver or kidney cancer.

This sequence joins TRBV15 and TRBJ2-7; TRBD1 might be the D (6 bases). The germline V and J ends were trimmed by 1 base and 2 bases, with 15 bases remaining between them. Germline CDR1 reads LNHNV; CDR2 reads YYDKDF (reference sequence). This CDR3 has 16 residues. The CDR3 DNA reads as TGTGCCACCAGCAGAGTTACAGGGATCTTTCCCTACGAGCAGTACTTC. This sequence encodes CATSRVTGIFPYEQYF.

This clone has a handful of counts. This chain joins TRBV7-2 and TRBJ2-1; 11 nucleotides line up with TRBD2. There are 19 residues in the CDR3. In germline, CDR1 is SGHTA, CDR2 FQGNSA. The ends lost 1 base at V and 0 bases at J; junction bases unmatched: 8. CDR3 amino acids: CASSLEGSGRGSSYNEQFF. The CDR3 DNA sequence: TGTGCCAGCAGCTTAGAAGGTAGCGGGAGGGGAAGCTCCTACAATGAGCAGTTCTTC. Using reference TRBV7-2 and TRBJ2-1 for the parts outside the CDR3, the full variable domain is GAGVSQSPSNKVTEKGKDVELRCDPISGHTALYWYRQSLGQGLEFLIYFQGNSAPDKSGLPSDRFSAERTGGSVSTLTIQRTQQEDSAVYLCASSLEGSGRGSSYNEQFFGPGTRLTVL.

This clone showed up just a few times. Other DNA sequences in the sample encode the same CDR3. This chain joins TRBV5-1 and TRBJ2-7, with 9 bases lining up with TRBD2. The CDR3 spans 14 residues. With V trimmed by 2 bases and J by 4 bases, 4 bases remained unmatched. Germline V gene sequence: CDR1 SGHRS, CDR2 YFSETQ. CDR3 sequence (DNA): TGCGCCAGCAGCTTATCACTAGCGGGTTACGAGCAGTACTTC. This sequence encodes CASSLSLAGYEQYF.

The chain employs TRBV28 and TRBJ2-7; TRBD2 agrees at 9 bases. The length of the CDR3 is 15 residues. From germline, CDR1 is MDHEN and CDR2 SYDVKM. J was trimmed by 2 bases and V by 3 bases; bases with no gene match: 5. The CDR3 DNA is TGTGCCAGCAGTTTTAGTAGCGGGGGCGCCTACGAGCAGTACTTC. Amino acid sequence: CASSFSSGGAYEQYF.

This clone was counted only a few times. This chain joins TRBV11-3 and TRBJ2-3, with 12 bases fitting TRBD2. V gave up 5 bases and J gave up 1 base; unmatched junction bases: 4. The CDR3 has 16 residues. Germline V gives CDR1 SGHNT, CDR2 YENEEA. This chain's CDR3 is CASSDGLAGRTDTQYF. The CDR3 DNA is TGTGCCAGCAGCGACGGACTAGCGGGACGCACAGATACGCAGTATTTT.

In its sample, this clone was seen a few times. This chain links TRBV5-8 with TRBJ2-7; TRBD2 matches 7 bases. The CDR3 sequence is 13 residues long. With V trimmed by 4 bases and J by 6 bases, 7 bases remained unmatched. Germline values: CDR1 SGHTS, CDR2 YDEGEE. The CDR3 protein is CASSRERGGEQYF. DNA of the CDR3: TGTGCCAGCAGCCGTGAGCGGGGCGGCGAGCAGTACTTC.

This chain uses TRBV7-6 with TRBJ2-2; D not certain. The CDR3 totals 11 residues. Trimming shortened V by 6 bases and J by 8 bases, and 7 bases separated the two germline ends. CDR1 and CDR2 (germline): SGHVS, FNYEAQ. The CDR3 nucleotides read TGTGCCAGCAGATTGGGTGGGGAGCTGTTTTTT. Its protein is CASRLGGELFF.

The rearrangement links TRBV6-6 to TRBJ2-1, with 9 positions matching TRBD2. The germline gives CDR1 MNHNY, CDR2 SVGAGI (reference sequence). J gave up 4 bases and V 4 bases, and 2 bases lay outside the gene matches. The CDR3 length is 14 residues. The chain's CDR3 is CASSSSGNYNEQFF. The CDR3 bases are TGTGCCAGCAGTTCTAGCGGGAATTACAATGAGCAGTTCTTC.

The rearrangement links TRBV7-9 to TRBJ2-1, with D possibly being TRBD1 (7 bases). V gave up 6 bases and J gave up 2 bases, with 23 bases separating them. The CDR3 covers 18 residues. Germline V gene lookup returns CDR1 SEHNR and CDR2 FQNEAQ (reference sequence). CDR3 loop: CASRGRTGFVVPYNEQFF. The CDR3 coding sequence is TGTGCCAGCAGAGGGAGGACAGGTTTCGTAGTTCCCTACAATGAGCAGTTCTTC. Supplemented by reference TRBV7-9 and TRBJ2-1, the full variable domain reads DTGVSQNPRHKITKRGQNVTFRCDPISEHNRLYWYRQTLGQGPEFLTYFQNEAQLEKSRLLSDRFSAERPKGSFSTLEIQRTEQGDSAMYLCASRGRTGFVVPYNEQFFGPGTRLTVL.

The rearrangement links TRBV6-5 to TRBJ1-2, with D maybe TRBD1 (5 bases). CDR1 MNHEY and CDR2 SVGAGI come from the germline V gene. Trimming removed 2 bases at V and 6 bases at J, with 13 bases between. This CDR3 is built from 14 residues. CDR3 protein: CASSYLRDGDGYTF. DNA for the CDR3: TGTGCCAGCAGTTACCTCAGGGATGGGGATGGCTACACCTTC.

The chain uses TRBV6-1 and TRBJ2-1; D is undetermined. Trimming cost V 4 bases and J 8 bases, with 9 bases left between them. Germline V CDR1 and CDR2: MNHNS, SASEGT. The CDR3 loop spans 12 amino acids. The CDR3 loop is CASSVNADEQFF. In nucleotides, the CDR3 is TGTGCCAGCAGTGTGAACGCCGATGAGCAGTTCTTC.

This sequence joins TRBV7-3 and TRBJ1-6; D not resolved. Trimming took 5 bases from V and 0 from J, leaving 5 bases between them. Germline lookup yields CDR1 SGHTA and CDR2 FQGTGA. The CDR3 extends over 14 amino acids. The CDR3 reads CASSLSSYNSPLHF. CDR3 bases: TGTGCCAGCAGCCTGAGCTCCTATAATTCACCCCTCCACTTT.

The rearrangement joins TRBV4-2 to TRBJ2-7; D is unclear. The CDR3 totals 13 residues. The V gene lost 4 bases and the J gene lost 2 bases, with 9 bases spanning the gap. CDR1 is LGHNA and CDR2 is YNFKEQ in the germline V gene. The CDR3 loop is CASSPGPAYEQYF. Written as DNA, the CDR3 is TGTGCCAGCAGCCCCGGACCAGCCTACGAGCAGTACTTC.

This chain joins TRBV5-4 and TRBJ2-3; D possibly corresponds to TRBD2 (6 bases). V was trimmed by 0 bases and J by 5 bases, leaving 13 bases between them. CDR1 and CDR2 (germline): SGHNT, YYREEE (reference sequence). The CDR3 runs 15 residues. CDR3 coding DNA: TGTGCCAGCAGCTTGGAGGCTAGCGTCGGAGATACGCAGTATTTT. Its protein product is CASSLEASVGDTQYF.

The chain links TRBV9 to TRBJ2-3, with D perhaps being TRBD1 or TRBD2 (5 bases each). The CDR3 consists of 14 residues. The V gene's germline CDR1 is SGDLS and CDR2 YYNGEE. Trimming took off 3 bases at V and 4 bases at J, with 12 bases between the two ends. CDR3 DNA: TGTGCCAGCAGCGACGGGGACGGACCAGATACGCAGTATTTT. This translates into CASSDGDGPDTQYF.